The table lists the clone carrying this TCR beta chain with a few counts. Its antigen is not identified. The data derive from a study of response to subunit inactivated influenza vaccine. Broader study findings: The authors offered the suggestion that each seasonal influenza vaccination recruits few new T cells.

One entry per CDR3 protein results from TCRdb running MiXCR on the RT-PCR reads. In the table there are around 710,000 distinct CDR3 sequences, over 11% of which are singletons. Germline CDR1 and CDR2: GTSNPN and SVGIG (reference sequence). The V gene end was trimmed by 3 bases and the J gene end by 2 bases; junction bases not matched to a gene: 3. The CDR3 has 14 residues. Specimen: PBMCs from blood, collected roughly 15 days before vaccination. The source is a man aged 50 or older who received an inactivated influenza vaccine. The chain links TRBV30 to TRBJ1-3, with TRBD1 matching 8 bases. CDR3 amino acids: CAWRDRAAGNTIYF. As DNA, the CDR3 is TGTGCCTGGAGGGACAGGGCCGCTGGAAACACCATATATTTT.